Shown below are 21 T cell receptor beta chains from a single sample sequenced in a study of molecular identifiers for immune sequencing clone quantification. TCRdb used MiXCR to reprocess the PCR reads, holding one entry per CDR3 protein. Of 45,000 to 65,000 distinct CDR3 sequences listed, approximately 25% were seen once; the top ten hold under 2%. The sequenced sample consisted of naive CD8+ T cells from blood, with Jurkat cell RNA spiked in. The subset was: FACS-sorted CD8+CD4-CCR7+CD45RA+ naive T cells. All receptors derive from a human donor in good health. Some libraries in this study had Jurkat cell RNA spiked in.

In the case of this clonotype: A single base separates this from a much larger clone, so it may be a read error. The CDR3, as DNA: TGCGCCAGCAGTCAATCGAACACTAGCGGGAGGGGAGGTACCGAGGAGGCCCAGTACTTC. This translates into CASSQSNTSGRGGTEEAQYF. The chain is built from TRBV23-1 and TRBJ2-5; 13 nucleotides line up with TRBD2. TRBV23-1 is recorded as an ORF, its role being uncertain. J gave up 9 bases and V 0 bases, and 19 bases lay outside the gene matches. This CDR3 has 20 residues.

This chain joins TRBV20-1 and TRBJ1-3, with TRBD1 identical over 8 bases. CDR3 length: 13 amino acids. V gave up 5 bases and J gave up 6 bases; unmatched junction bases: 6. The V gene's germline CDR1 is DFQATT and CDR2 SNEGSKA (reference sequence). The DNA of the CDR3 is TGCAGTGCTTCAGAGACAGGGGAAAACACCATATATTTT. This codes for CSASETGENTIYF.

This clonotype has only one observation. A much larger clonotype is one base distant, so this may be a read error. The chain recombines TRBV5-1 with TRBJ2-1; the D is unclear. CDR1 SGHRS and CDR2 YFSETQ come from the germline V gene. V was cut by 0 bases and J by 7 bases, with 8 bases left in between. This CDR3 spans 13 amino acids. CDR3 sequence: CASSLGTLNEQFF. The CDR3 DNA follows: TGCGCCAGCAGCTTGGGTACTTTGAATGAGCAGTTCTTC.

This clonotype was counted ten times or more. The chain is built from TRBV29-1 and TRBJ2-7; 8 bases are shared with TRBD1. J lost 5 bases, V lost 7 bases, and 4 bases had no gene match. CDR1 and CDR2 from the germline V gene are SQVTM and ANQGSEA. The CDR3 contains 11 residues. The CDR3 coding sequence is TGCAGCGCCGACAGGGGCAACGAGCAGTACTTC. Amino acid sequence: CSADRGNEQYF.

In the case of this clonotype: A much larger clone is a single base away; this may be a read error. This chain joins TRBV5-6 and TRBJ2-7; no clear D. The CDR3 has 12 amino acids. From germline, CDR1 is SGHDT and CDR2 YYEEEE. The CDR3 nucleotides are TGTGCCAGCAGCTACGACCACTACGGGCAGTACTTC. Translating gives CASSYDHYGQYF.

This clonotype was seen ten or more times. The chain recombines TRBV13 with TRBJ1-5, with D uncertain. Trimming shortened V by 2 bases and J by 0 bases, and 2 bases separated the two germline ends. CDR1 is PRHDT and CDR2 is FYEKMQ in the germline V gene (reference sequence). This CDR3 has 13 residues. The CDR3 reads CASSLHSNQPQHF. Here the CDR3 DNA reads TGTGCCAGCAGCTTACATAGCAATCAGCCCCAGCATTTT.

The CDR3 loop is CASSPSVLGGRRWNYGYTF. The DNA for the CDR3 is TGTGCCAGCAGCCCCTCCGTGTTGGGGGGTAGAAGGTGGAACTATGGCTACACCTTC. V is TRBV7-9 and J is TRBJ1-2, with D tentatively TRBD1 (5 bases). Trimming took off 5 bases at V and 2 bases at J, with 27 bases between the two ends. Germline assignment: CDR1 SEHNR and CDR2 FQNEAQ (reference sequence). The CDR3 runs to 19 residues.

Many counts were recorded for this clonotype. The chain combines TRBV6-5 with TRBJ2-3, with TRBD1 matching over 7 bases. CDR1 is MNHEY and CDR2 is SVGAGI in the germline V gene. The CDR3 contains 15 residues. Trimming took 7 bases from V and 2 from J; bases not matched to a gene: 9. CDR3 DNA sequence: TGTGCCAGCACCACATGGACAGGCCACACAGATACGCAGTATTTT. It encodes CASTTWTGHTDTQYF.

Many counts were recorded for this clonotype. The rearrangement links TRBV25-1 to TRBJ1-1, with TRBD1 as a possible D gene (5 bases). The germline CDR1 and CDR2 sequences are MGHDK and SYGVNS. The V and J ends lost 3 bases and 5 bases respectively, with 7 bases between them. The CDR3 covers 12 residues. The CDR3 region is CASSDEGTEAFF. The CDR3 region has the DNA TGTGCCAGCAGTGATGAGGGGACTGAAGCTTTCTTT.

With regard to this clonotype: Being one base from a much bigger clone, this may be a read error. In DNA, the CDR3 is TGTGCCAGCAGTTACATCCGCCAGGATCGAACCGGGGAGCTGTTTTTT. Residues: CASSYIRQDRTGELFF. The chain combines TRBV6-2 or TRBV6-3 with TRBJ2-2; D unresolved. V lost 2 bases to trimming and J lost 5 bases, with 15 bases between them. Germline CDR1 is MNHEY and CDR2 is SVGEGT. The CDR3 covers 16 residues.

As to this clonotype: This may come from a read error, since a much larger clone is one base off. This chain connects TRBV7-9 to TRBJ2-4, with 7 bases that match TRBD2. The CDR3 is 16 residues long. Germline assignment: CDR1 SEHNR and CDR2 FQNEAQ (reference sequence). CDR3 amino acids: CASSSPSGGAKNILYF. DNA for the CDR3: TGTGCCAGCAGCTCCCCGTCGGGAGGAGCCAAAAACATTCTGTACTTC.

With respect to this clonotype: This could be a read error, since a much larger clone is one nucleotide away. The rearrangement uses TRBV24-1 and TRBJ2-2, with D perhaps matching TRBD1 or TRBD2 (5 bases each). The CDR3 is made up of 16 amino acids. The V gene's germline CDR1 is KGHDR and CDR2 SFDVKD. As DNA, the CDR3 is TGTGCCACCAGTGACCTGGACACGCTAAGCACCGGGGAGCTGCTTTTT. It is translated as CATSDLDTLSTGELLF.

This clonotype was observed at least ten times. This chain uses TRBV20-1 with TRBJ1-4, with 7 bases fitting TRBD1. V shed 2 bases and J 4 bases; nucleotides not matched to a gene: 4. Germline V gene sequence: CDR1 DFQATT, CDR2 SNEGSKA (reference sequence). The CDR3 sequence is 14 residues long. CDR3 sequence (DNA): TGCAGTGCTAGAAGACAGGGCCTTAATGAAAAACTGTTTTTT. Encoded protein: CSARRQGLNEKLFF.

This clonotype was seen more than once but under ten times. A much larger clone sits a single nucleotide away, making a read error possible. This CDR3 fails to terminate in the conserved phenylalanine or tryptophan, so it likely reflects a read error. V usage is TRBV7-9 and J usage is TRBJ1-1; no firm D call. The CDR3 consists of 12 residues. Germline CDR1 reads SEHNR; CDR2 reads FQNEAQ (reference sequence). V gave up 7 bases and J gave up 0 bases, with 6 bases separating them. The CDR3 DNA reads TGTGCCAGCACACAGATGAACACTGAAGCTTTCTCT. The encoded protein is CASTQMNTEAFS.

This clonotype was counted ten times or more. The chain employs TRBV7-9 and TRBJ1-1; D is perhaps TRBD1 (6 bases). Germline values: CDR1 SEHNR, CDR2 FQNEAQ (reference sequence). The CDR3 spans 16 residues. The V and J ends lost 5 bases and 0 bases respectively, with 16 bases between them. Here the CDR3 reads CASSRTGGPMNTEAFF. The CDR3 DNA reads as TGTGCCAGCAGCCGGACTGGGGGCCCCATGAACACTGAAGCTTTCTTT.

This clonotype was seen a single time. With a much larger clone just one base away, this may be a read error. The chain employs TRBV12-3 or TRBV12-4 and TRBJ1-4, with D perhaps matching TRBD1 (6 bases). The CDR3 consists of 17 residues. This chain's CDR3 is CASSAGHPLATNEKPFF. Here the CDR3 DNA reads TGTGCCAGCAGTGCGGGACACCCCCTTGCAACTAATGAAAAACCGTTTTTT.

About this clonotype: This sequence may be a read error, since a much larger clone differs from it by one base. The chain carries TRBV29-1 and TRBJ1-3; no clear D. The CDR3 runs to 14 residues. Germline V gene data show CDR1 as SQVTM and CDR2 as ANQGSEA. V gave up 6 bases and J gave up 0 bases, with 12 bases separating them. CDR3 region: CSVLDPLSGNTIYF. The CDR3 region has the DNA TGCAGCGTCCTGGATCCCCTCTCTGGAAACACCATATATTTT.

The table lists this clonotype with a few counts. The chain uses TRBV20-1 and TRBJ2-3, with D perhaps TRBD2 (5 bases). The CDR3 contains 17 residues. Trimming removed 6 bases from V and 3 bases from J, with 25 bases in between. Germline CDR1 and CDR2: DFQATT and SNEGSKA (reference sequence). The DNA for the CDR3 is TGCAGTGCCATGACCCTAAGCGGACCCCCCCCGACAGATACGCAGTATTTT. Translated, it gives CSAMTLSGPPPTDTQYF.

The table lists this clonotype with many counts. The chain carries TRBV6-2 or TRBV6-3 and TRBJ1-5, with D possibly matching TRBD1 (5 bases). The CDR3 contains 14 residues. Trimming cost V 7 bases and J 6 bases, with 16 bases left between them. The germline V gene encodes CDR1 MNHEY and CDR2 SVGEGT. The CDR3 DNA reads as TGTGCCAGCACGGGGGGATTAGGGATTCAGCCCCAGCATTTT. Its translation is CASTGGLGIQPQHF.

This clonotype was seen at least ten times. The rearrangement uses TRBV6-5 and TRBJ2-3; 7 nucleotides line up with TRBD1. Trimming at V came to 6 bases and at J to 3 bases, leaving 9 bases not matched to a gene. The CDR3 loop spans 15 amino acids. Germline CDR1 MNHEY, CDR2 SVGAGI. CDR3 region: CASRKGQSETDTQYF. CDR3 bases: TGTGCCAGCAGAAAGGGACAGAGTGAGACAGATACGCAGTATTTT.

As regards this clonotype: With a much larger clone just one base away, this may be a read error. The CDR3, as DNA: TGTGCCAGCAGCTTAGGCAACCTCGTCTCCTACGAGCAGTACTTC. Translating it yields CASSLGNLVSYEQYF. The chain carries TRBV11-2 and TRBJ2-7; D is unclear. The CDR3 is 15 residues long. Germline CDR1 reads SGHAT; CDR2 reads FQNNGV. V lost 1 base and J 0 bases, leaving 10 bases between the germline ends.